The 6 T cell receptor beta chains listed next were all sequenced from one sample in a study of T-cell reconstitution after alpha-beta-depleted transplantation in children. The TCRbeta library was prepared with unique molecular identifiers. In TCRdb, the PCR reads were re-called with MiXCR into one record per CDR3 protein. The sample lists approximately 980,000 distinct CDR3 sequences, 25% to 30% occurring once. The sample was PBMCs, mostly from graft donor cells, taken 360 days after TCRalphabeta/CD19-depleted stem cell transplant. Every receptor here comes from a boy younger than two who had a stem cell transplant for SCID, so the T cells may come from the graft donor.

The rearrangement links TRBV11-1 to TRBJ2-1; D not resolved. CDR1 is SGHAT, CDR2 FQDESV, per germline (reference sequence). V lost 1 base and J lost 3, with 19 bases in between. The CDR3 spans 18 residues. The CDR3 loop reads CASSLGRVRIINYNEQFF. The CDR3, as DNA: TGTGCCAGCAGCTTAGGCCGGGTCCGCATCATCAACTACAATGAGCAGTTCTTC.

This clonotype was recorded a few times. The gene calls are TRBV5-4 and TRBJ2-2, with 8 bases that match TRBD2. CDR1 and CDR2 from the germline V gene are SGHNT and YYREEE (reference sequence). The CDR3 runs 13 residues. V trimming: 3 bases; J trimming: 6 bases; junction bases outside the gene matches: 1. CDR3 in DNA: TGTGCCAGCAGCTGGGGACTAGCCGGGGAGCTGTTTTTT. Translating it yields CASSWGLAGELFF.

The V gene is TRBV19, the J gene TRBJ2-5, with D possibly called TRBD1 or TRBD2 (5 bases each). The CDR3 is 17 amino acids. The germline V gene encodes CDR1 LNHDA and CDR2 SQIVND (reference sequence). Trimming shortened V by 4 bases and J by 5 bases, and 23 bases separated the two germline ends. CDR3 loop: CASSRRGSRQGWETQYF. The CDR3 DNA reads TGTGCCAGTAGTAGACGGGGCTCGCGTCAGGGATGGGAGACCCAGTACTTC.

Many counts were recorded for this clonotype. The gene calls are TRBV6-5 and TRBJ2-1, with unresolved D. The V end lost 5 bases, the J end lost 4 bases, and 6 bases lay between the germline ends. Germline V lookup: CDR1 MNHEY, CDR2 SVGAGI. The CDR3 runs 12 residues. CDR3 sequence reads: CASSGAYNEQFF. CDR3 bases: TGTGCCAGCAGTGGAGCGTACAATGAGCAGTTCTTC.

Ten or more counts support this clonotype. The CDR3 loop is CASSLGPTYGYTF. CDR3 sequence (DNA): TGTGCCAGCAGTTTAGGTCCCACCTATGGCTACACCTTC. The V gene is TRBV12-3 or TRBV12-4, the J gene TRBJ1-2; D unclear. V was cut by 1 base and J by 4 bases, with 7 bases left in between. The CDR3 has 13 residues.

This clonotype has a handful of counts. The chain recombines TRBV20-1 with TRBJ2-5, with D tentatively TRBD2 (6 bases). The CDR3 loop spans 15 amino acids. Trimming left V 2 bases short and J 5 bases short, with 18 bases between. Per germline, CDR1 DFQATT and CDR2 SNEGSKA (reference sequence). The CDR3 nucleotides are TGCAGTGCTAGACCATCGGGACTCCTTGCGGAGACCCAGTACTTC. Its translation is CSARPSGLLAETQYF.